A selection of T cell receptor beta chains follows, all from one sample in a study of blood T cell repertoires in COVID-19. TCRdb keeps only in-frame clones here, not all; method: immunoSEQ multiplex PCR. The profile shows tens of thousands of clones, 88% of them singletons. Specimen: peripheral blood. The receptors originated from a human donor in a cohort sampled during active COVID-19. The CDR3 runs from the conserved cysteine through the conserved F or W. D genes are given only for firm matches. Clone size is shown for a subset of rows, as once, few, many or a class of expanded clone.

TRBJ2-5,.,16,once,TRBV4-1,TGCGCCAGCAGCCAAGATAATAGTCGCGTGTGGGAGACCCAGTACTTC,CASSQDNSRVWETQYF
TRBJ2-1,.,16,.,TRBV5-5,TGTGCCAGCAGCTTGGAAACGGCGAAAGGGGCCAATGAGCAGTTCTTC,CASSLETAKGANEQFF
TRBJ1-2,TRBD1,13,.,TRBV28,TGTGCCAGCAGGACAGGGGGCGGGCGGGGCTACACCTTC,CASRTGGGRGYTF
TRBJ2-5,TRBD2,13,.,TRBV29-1,TGCAGCGGTGCGGGGGGGCTTGGGGAGACCCAGTACTTC,CSGAGGLGETQYF
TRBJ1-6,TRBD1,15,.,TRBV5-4,TGTGCCAGCAGCCCCTGGACAGGGTATAATTCACCCCTCCACTTT,CASSPWTGYNSPLHF
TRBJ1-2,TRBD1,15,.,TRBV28,TGTGCCAGCAGTTCCGGAGGACAGGGAGTAAGTGGCTACACCTTC,CASSSGGQGVSGYTF
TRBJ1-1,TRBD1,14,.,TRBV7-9,TGTGCCAGCAGCACCTCGACAGGGAGCACTGAAGCTTTCTTT,CASSTSTGSTEAFF
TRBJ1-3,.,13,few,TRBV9,TGTGCCAGCAGCGTCGGAGGGGGGGACACCATATATTTT,CASSVGGGDTIYF
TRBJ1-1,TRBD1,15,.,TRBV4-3,TGCGCCAGCAGCCGCTTGGGACAGGGGAACACTGAAGCTTTCTTT,CASSRLGQGNTEAFF
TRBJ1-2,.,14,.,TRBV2,TGTGCCAGCAGCGCGGGATACCGAAACTATGGCTACACCTTC,CASSAGYRNYGYTF
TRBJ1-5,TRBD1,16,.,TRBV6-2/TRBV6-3,TGTGCCAGCAGCAGACCTACAGGGGCGAGCAATCAGCCCCAGCATTTT,CASSRPTGASNQPQHF
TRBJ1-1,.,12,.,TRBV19,TGTGCCAGTAGTAGGGGACTGCCTGAAGCTTTCTTT,CASSRGLPEAFF
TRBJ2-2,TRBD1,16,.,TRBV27,TGTGCCAGCAGTTTACGGGGACAGGGAATTTTTGGGGAGCTGTTTTTT,CASSLRGQGIFGELFF
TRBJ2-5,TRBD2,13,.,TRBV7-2,TGTGCCAGCAGCTTAGTGGGAGGGGAGACCCAGTACTTC,CASSLVGGETQYF
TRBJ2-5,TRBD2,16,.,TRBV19,TGTGCCAGTAGTATAGGGCTAGCGGGGGGTGGGGAGACCCAGTACTTC,CASSIGLAGGGETQYF
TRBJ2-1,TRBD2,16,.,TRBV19,TGTGCCAGTAGTATAAGGGAAGCGGGGATGGGGGGTGAGCAGTTCTTC,CASSIREAGMGGEQFF
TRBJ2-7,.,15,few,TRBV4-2,TGTGCCAGCAGCCAAGATAAAACTCGCTACTACGAGCAGTACTTC,CASSQDKTRYYEQYF
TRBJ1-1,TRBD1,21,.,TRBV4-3,TGCGCCAGCAGCCGTCGAACCATACAGAAAATTGGTAAACAGGGGCTGACTGAAGCTTTCTTT,CASSRRTIQKIGKQGLTEAFF
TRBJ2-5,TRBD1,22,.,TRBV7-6,TGTGCCAGCAGCCCGGCCCCACCGCTTACAGGGGGCAAAATAGTCTCACAAGAGACCCAGTACTTC,CASSPAPPLTGGKIVSQETQYF
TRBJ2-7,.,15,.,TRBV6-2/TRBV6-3,TGTGCCAGCAGTTCTAGCGACCCAACCTCGGGAGAGCAGTACTTC,CASSSSDPTSGEQYF
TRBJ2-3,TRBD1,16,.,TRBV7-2,TGTGCCAGCAGCTTCCGGGACAGCTTACTCACAGATACGCAGTATTTT,CASSFRDSLLTDTQYF
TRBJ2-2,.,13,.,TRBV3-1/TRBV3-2,TGTGCCAGCAGCCAGGCTAGGTCCGGGGAGCTGTTTTTT,CASSQARSGELFF
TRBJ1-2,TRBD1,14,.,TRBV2,TGTGCCAGCATGGATTCCCCAGGGGGCTATGGCTACACCTTC,CASMDSPGGYGYTF
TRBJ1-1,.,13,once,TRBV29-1,TGCAGCGTTGAGGAGAACCAGGGCACTGAAGCTTTCTTT,CSVEENQGTEAFF
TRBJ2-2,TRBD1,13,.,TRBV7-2,TGTGCCAGCAGTACAGGGGTCACCGGGGAGCTGTTTTTT,CASSTGVTGELFF
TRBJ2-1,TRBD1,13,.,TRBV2,TGTGCCAGCAGTCCACAGGGGCTCCATGAGCAGTTCTTC,CASSPQGLHEQFF
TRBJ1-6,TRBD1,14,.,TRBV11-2,TGTGCCAGCAGCTCGGACAGGCCCCCGTCGAGACTCCACTTT,CASSSDRPPSRLHF
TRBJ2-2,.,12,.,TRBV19,TGTGCCAGTATCGGGGATACCGGGGAGCTGTTTTTT,CASIGDTGELFF